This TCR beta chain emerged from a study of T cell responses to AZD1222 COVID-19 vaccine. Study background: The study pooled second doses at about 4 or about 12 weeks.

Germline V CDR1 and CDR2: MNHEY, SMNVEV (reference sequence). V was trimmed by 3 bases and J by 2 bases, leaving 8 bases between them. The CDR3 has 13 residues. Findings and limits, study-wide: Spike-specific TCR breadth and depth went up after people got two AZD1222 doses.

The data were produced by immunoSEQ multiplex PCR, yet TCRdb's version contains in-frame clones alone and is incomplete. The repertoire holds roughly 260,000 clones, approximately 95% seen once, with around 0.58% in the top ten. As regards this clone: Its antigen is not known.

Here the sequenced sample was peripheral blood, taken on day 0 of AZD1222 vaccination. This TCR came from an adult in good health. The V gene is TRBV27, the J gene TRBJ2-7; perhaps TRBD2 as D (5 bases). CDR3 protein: CASSFGVTYEQYF. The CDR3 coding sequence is TGTGCCAGCAGTTTCGGGGTGACCTACGAGCAGTACTTC.